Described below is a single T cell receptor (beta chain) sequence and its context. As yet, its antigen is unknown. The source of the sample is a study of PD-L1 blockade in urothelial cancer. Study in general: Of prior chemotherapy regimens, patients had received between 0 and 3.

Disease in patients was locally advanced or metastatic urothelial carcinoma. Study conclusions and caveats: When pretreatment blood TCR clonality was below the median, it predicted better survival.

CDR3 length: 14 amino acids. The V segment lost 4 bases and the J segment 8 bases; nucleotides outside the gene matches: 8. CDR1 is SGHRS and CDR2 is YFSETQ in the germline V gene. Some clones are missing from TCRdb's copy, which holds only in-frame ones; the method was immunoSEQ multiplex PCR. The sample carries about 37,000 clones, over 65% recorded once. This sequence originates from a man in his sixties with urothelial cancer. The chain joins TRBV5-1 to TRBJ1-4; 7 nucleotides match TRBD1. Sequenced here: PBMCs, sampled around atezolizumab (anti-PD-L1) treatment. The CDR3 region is CASSPDRAGEKLFF. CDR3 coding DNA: TGCGCCAGCAGCCCAGACAGGGCGGGGGAAAAACTGTTTTTT.